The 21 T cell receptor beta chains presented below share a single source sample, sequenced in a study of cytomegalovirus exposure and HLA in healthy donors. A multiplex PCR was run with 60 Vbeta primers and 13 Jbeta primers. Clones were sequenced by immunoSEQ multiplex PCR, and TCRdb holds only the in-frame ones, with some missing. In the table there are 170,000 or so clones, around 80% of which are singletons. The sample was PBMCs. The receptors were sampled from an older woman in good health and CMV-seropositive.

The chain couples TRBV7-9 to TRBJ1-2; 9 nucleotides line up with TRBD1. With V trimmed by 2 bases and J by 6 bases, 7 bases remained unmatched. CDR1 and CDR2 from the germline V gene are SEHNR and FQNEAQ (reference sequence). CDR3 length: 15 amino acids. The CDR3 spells CASSLRGQGYDGYTF. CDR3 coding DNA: TGTGCCAGCAGCTTACGCGGACAGGGGTACGATGGCTACACCTTC.

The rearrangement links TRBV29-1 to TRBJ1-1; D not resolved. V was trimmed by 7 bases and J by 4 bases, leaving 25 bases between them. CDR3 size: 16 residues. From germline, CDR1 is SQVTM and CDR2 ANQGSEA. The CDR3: CSAGRPRNAAVTEAFF. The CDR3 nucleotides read TGCAGCGCCGGAAGGCCCCGCAACGCGGCGGTCACTGAAGCTTTCTTT.

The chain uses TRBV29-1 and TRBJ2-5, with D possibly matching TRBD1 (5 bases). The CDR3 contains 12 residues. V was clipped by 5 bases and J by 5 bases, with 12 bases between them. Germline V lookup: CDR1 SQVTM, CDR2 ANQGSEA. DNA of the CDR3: TGCAGCGTTTCTCCTAAGGGGGAGACCCAGTACTTC. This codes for CSVSPKGETQYF.

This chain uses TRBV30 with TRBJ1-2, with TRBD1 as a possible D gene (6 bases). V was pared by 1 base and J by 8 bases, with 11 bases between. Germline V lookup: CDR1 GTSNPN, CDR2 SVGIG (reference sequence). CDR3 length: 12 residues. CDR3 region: CAWSAQGVGYTF. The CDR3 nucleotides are TGTGCCTGGAGTGCACAGGGCGTAGGCTACACCTTC.

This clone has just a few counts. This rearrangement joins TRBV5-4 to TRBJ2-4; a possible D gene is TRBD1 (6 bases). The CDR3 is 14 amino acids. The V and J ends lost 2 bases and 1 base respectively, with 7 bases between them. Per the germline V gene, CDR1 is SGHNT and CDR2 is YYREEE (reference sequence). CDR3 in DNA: TGTGCCAGCAGCTTCCAGGGGGCCAAAAACATTCAGTACTTC. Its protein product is CASSFQGAKNIQYF.

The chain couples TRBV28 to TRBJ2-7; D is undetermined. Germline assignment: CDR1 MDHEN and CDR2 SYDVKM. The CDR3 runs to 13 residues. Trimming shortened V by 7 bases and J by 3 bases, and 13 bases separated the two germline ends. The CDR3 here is CASNPRLVYEQYF. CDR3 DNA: TGTGCCAGCAATCCCCGGTTGGTCTACGAGCAGTACTTC. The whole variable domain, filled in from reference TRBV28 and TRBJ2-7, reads DVKVTQSSRYLVKRTGEKVFLECVQDMDHENMFWYRQDPGLGLRLIYFSYDVKMKEKGDIPEGYSVSREKKERFSLILESASTNQTSMYLCASNPRLVYEQYFGPGTRLTVT.

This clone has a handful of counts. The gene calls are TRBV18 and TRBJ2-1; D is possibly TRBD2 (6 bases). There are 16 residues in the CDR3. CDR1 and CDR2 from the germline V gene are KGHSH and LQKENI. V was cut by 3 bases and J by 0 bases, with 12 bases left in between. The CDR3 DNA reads TGTGCCAGCTCACCGGCTAGCGCATCCTCCTACAATGAGCAGTTCTTC. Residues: CASSPASASSYNEQFF.

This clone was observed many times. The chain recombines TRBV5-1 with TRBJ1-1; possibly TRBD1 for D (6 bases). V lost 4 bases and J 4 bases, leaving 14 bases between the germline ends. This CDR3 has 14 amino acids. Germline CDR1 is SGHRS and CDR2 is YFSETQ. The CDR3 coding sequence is TGCGCCAGCAGCGGTCAGGGGCTGGCCACTGAAGCTTTCTTT. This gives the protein CASSGQGLATEAFF.

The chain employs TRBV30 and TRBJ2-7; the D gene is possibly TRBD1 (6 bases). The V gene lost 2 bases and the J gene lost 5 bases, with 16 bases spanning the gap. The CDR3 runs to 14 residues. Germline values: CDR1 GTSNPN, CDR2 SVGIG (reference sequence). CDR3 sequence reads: CAWSPGLPGDEQYF. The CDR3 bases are TGTGCCTGGAGTCCGGGCCTCCCAGGGGACGAGCAGTACTTC.

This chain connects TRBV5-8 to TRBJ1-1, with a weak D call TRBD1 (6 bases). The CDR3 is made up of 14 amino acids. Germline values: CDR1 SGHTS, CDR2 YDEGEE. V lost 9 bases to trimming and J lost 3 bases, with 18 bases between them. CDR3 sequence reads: CATKRGGMYTEAFF. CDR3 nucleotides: TGTGCCACCAAACGGGGGGGCATGTACACTGAAGCTTTCTTT.

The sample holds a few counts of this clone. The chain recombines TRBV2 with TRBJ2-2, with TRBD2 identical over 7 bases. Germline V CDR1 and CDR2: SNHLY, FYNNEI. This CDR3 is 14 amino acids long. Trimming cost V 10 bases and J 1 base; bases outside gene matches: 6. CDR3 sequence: CAIAKRENTGELFF. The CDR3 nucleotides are TGTGCCATTGCGAAGCGGGAGAACACCGGGGAGCTGTTTTTT.

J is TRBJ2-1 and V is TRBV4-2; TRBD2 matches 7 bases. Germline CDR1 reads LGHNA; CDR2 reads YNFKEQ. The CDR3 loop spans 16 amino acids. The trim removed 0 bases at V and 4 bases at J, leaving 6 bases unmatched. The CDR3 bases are TGTGCCAGCAGCCAAGATGGGGCTAGCGGATACAATGAGCAGTTCTTC. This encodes CASSQDGASGYNEQFF.

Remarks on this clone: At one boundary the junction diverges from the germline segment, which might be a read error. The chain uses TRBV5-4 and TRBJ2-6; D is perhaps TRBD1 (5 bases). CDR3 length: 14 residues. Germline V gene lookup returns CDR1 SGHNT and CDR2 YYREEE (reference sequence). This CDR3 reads CASSLRPGANGLTF. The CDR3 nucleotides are TGTGCCAGCAGCTTGCGGCCTGGGGCCAACGGCCTGACTTTC.

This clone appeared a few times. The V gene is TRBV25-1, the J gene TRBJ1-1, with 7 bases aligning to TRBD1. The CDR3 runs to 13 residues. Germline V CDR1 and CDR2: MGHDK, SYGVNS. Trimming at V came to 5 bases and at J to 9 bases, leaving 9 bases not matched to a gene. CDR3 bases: TGTGCCAGCAGTCGGGGGTCACAGGGGAAAGCTTTCTTT. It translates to CASSRGSQGKAFF.

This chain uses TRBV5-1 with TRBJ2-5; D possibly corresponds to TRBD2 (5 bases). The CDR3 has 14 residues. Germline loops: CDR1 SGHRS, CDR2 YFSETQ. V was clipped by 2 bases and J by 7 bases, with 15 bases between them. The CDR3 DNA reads TGCGCCAGCAGCTTAGGACTCCGCGAGGGGACCCAGTACTTC. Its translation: CASSLGLREGTQYF.

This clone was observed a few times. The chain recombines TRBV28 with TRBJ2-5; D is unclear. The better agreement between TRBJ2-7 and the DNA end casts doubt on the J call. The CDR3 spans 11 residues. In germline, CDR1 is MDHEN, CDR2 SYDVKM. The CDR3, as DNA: TGTGCCAGCAGTTTATGGTACGAGCAGTACTTC. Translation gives CASSLWYEQYF.

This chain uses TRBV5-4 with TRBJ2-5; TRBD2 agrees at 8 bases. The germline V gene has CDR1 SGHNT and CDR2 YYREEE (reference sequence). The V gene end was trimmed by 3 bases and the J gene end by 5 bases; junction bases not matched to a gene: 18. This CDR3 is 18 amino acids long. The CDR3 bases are TGTGCCAGCAGCTCCACCCCCCGACTGGCGGGAGGAAGGGAGACCCAGTACTTC. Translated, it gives CASSSTPRLAGGRETQYF.

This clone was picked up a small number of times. The CDR3 nucleotides are TGCGCCAGCAGCTTGCAACCGGGACTAGCGGGCCCAAGCTCCTACGAGCAGTACTTC. Encoded protein: CASSLQPGLAGPSSYEQYF. The rearrangement links TRBV5-1 to TRBJ2-7; 12 bases map to TRBD2. J lost 0 bases, V lost 1 base, and 11 bases had no gene match. CDR1 SGHRS and CDR2 YFSETQ come from the germline V gene. The CDR3 loop spans 19 amino acids.

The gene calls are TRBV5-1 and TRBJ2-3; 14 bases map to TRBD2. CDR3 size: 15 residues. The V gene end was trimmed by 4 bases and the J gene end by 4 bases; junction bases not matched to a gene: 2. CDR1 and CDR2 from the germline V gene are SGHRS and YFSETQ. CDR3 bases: TGCGCCAGCAGCGAGGGACTAGCGGGAGCAGATACGCAGTATTTT. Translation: CASSEGLAGADTQYF.

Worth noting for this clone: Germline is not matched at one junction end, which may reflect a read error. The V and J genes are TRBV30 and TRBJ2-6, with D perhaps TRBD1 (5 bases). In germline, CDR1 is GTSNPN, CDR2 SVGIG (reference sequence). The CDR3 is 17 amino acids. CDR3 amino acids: CAWSVRVGPSGANGLTF. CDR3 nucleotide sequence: TGTGCCTGGAGTGTACGAGTCGGACCCTCTGGGGCCAACGGCCTGACTTTC. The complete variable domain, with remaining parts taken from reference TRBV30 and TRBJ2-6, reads SQTIHQWPATLVQPVGSPLSLECTVEGTSNPNLYWYRQAAGRGLQLLFYSVGIGQISSEVPQNLSASRPQDRQFILSSKKLLLSDSGFYLCAWSVRVGPSGANGLTFGAGSRLTVL.

CDR3 sequence: CASSKETGRNQPQHF. Here the CDR3 DNA reads TGTGCCAGCAGCAAAGAGACAGGGAGGAATCAGCCCCAGCATTTT. This chain connects TRBV21-1 to TRBJ1-5; the DNA was not used to check the table's D call, TRBD1. TRBV21-1 corresponds to a pseudogene. The CDR3 contains 15 residues.